There are a few counts of the clone carrying this T cell receptor beta chain. Its antigen is unidentified. In the PCR, 60 Vbeta and 13 Jbeta primers were used. Generated by immunoSEQ multiplex PCR, the TCRdb table keeps only in-frame clones and is missing some. The table includes roughly 160,000 clones, around four fifths detected once. The data belong to a study of cytomegalovirus exposure and HLA in healthy donors. General study results and limits: Associated with HLA alleles at 0.05 false discovery rate in a later analysis were fewer than 20,000 TCR beta sequences. Earlier analysis yielded a pattern in which most TCR beta V segments were productive about 90% or about 30% of the time. Judged likely to be a sequencing artifact was a cluster of highly shared sequence variants.

This CDR3 is 14 amino acids long. Germline CDR1 reads MNHEY; CDR2 reads SVGAGI. The V and J ends lost 5 bases and 2 bases respectively, with 10 bases between them. The sequence came from a woman aged 45-59 years in good health and CMV-seronegative. The rearrangement joins TRBV6-5 to TRBJ1-3; possibly TRBD1 for D (6 bases). The sequenced sample was PBMCs. The CDR3 spells CASSQGLPGNTIYF. The CDR3 nucleotides read TGTGCCAGCAGTCAGGGGCTTCCTGGAAACACCATATATTTT.